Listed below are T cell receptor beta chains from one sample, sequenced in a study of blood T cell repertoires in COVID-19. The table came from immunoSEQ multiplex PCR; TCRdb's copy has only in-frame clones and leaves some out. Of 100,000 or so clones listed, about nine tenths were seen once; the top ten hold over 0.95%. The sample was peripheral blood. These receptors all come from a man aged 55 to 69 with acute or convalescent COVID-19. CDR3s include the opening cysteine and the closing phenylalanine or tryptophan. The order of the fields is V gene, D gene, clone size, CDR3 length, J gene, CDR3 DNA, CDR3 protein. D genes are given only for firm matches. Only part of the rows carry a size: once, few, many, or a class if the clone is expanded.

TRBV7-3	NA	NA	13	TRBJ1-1	TGTGCCAGCAGGCAGGGCCTGGGTACTGAAGCTTTCTTT	CASRQGLGTEAFF
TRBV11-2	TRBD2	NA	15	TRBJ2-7	TGTGCCAGCAGCTCGCTGACTAGCGGGACCTACGAGCAGTACTTC	CASSSLTSGTYEQYF
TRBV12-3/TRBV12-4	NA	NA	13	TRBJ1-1	TGTGCCAGCAGTTTGGGAGTGAACACTGAAGCTTTCTTT	CASSLGVNTEAFF
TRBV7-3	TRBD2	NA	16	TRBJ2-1	TGTGCCAGCAGCATCGATAGCGGGAGCGCCTACAATGAGCAGTTCTTC	CASSIDSGSAYNEQFF
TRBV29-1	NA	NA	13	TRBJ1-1	TGCAGCGTTGTACAGGCGGTGAACACTGAAGCTTTCTTT	CSVVQAVNTEAFF
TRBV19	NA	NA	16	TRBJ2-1	TGTGCCAGTAGTATAGTTGGTAGCGCGAACTCTAATGAGCAGTTCTTC	CASSIVGSANSNEQFF
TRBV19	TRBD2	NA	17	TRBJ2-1	TGTGCCAGTAGTAGACGACTAGCGGGAGTCTCGGGCAATGAGCAGTTCTTC	CASSRRLAGVSGNEQFF
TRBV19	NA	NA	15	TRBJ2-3	TGTGCCAGTAGTATAAAGACAGGTAGCACAGATACGCAGTATTTT	CASSIKTGSTDTQYF
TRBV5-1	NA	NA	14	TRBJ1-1	TGCGCCAGCAGCCCAGGGACCCGGGGGACTGAAGCTTTCTTT	CASSPGTRGTEAFF
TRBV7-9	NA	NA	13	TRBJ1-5	TGTGCCAGCAGCATCTCTAGCAATCAGCCCCAGCATTTT	CASSISSNQPQHF
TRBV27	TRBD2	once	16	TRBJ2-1	TGTGCCAGCAGTTTACAAGCGGGAGTGTCCTACAATGAGCAGTTCTTC	CASSLQAGVSYNEQFF
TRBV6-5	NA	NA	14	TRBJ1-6	TGTGCCAGCAGTAAACAGAAGACGGATTCACCCCTCCACTTT	CASSKQKTDSPLHF
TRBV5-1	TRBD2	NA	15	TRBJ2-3	TGCGCCAGCAGCCTTGACGGGAGGGCCTCAGATACGCAGTATTTT	CASSLDGRASDTQYF
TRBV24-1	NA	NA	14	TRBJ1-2	TGTGCCACCAGTGTTCCCGGGACAAACTATGGCTACACCTTC	CATSVPGTNYGYTF
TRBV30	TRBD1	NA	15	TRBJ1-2	TGTGCCTGGAGTGTACAGAGGACAGGGGGTTATGGCTACACCTTC	CAWSVQRTGGYGYTF
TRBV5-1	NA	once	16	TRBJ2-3	TGCGCCAGCAGCTCAAAGGGAGGTTTGGGCACAGATACGCAGTATTTT	CASSSKGGLGTDTQYF
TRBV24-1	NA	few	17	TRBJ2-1	TGTGCCACCAGTGATGAAGGGACTGGGAGCTCCTACAATGAGCAGTTCTTC	CATSDEGTGSSYNEQFF
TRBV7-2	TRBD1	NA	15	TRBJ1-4	TGTGCCAGCAGCTGGACAGGGGTTAAGGATGAAAAACTGTTTTTT	CASSWTGVKDEKLFF
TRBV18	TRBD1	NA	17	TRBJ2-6	TGTGCCAGCTCACGAGGACAGGGTGCCTCTGGGGCCAACGTCCTGACTTTC	CASSRGQGASGANVLTF
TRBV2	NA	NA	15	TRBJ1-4	TGTGCCAGCAGTGAAGCAGGGAAAGAGGGTGAAAAACTGTTTTTT	CASSEAGKEGEKLFF
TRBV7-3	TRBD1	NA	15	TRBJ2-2	TGTGCCAGCAGCTCACACAGGGGGCCCACCGGGGAGCTGTTTTTT	CASSSHRGPTGELFF
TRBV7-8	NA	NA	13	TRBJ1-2	TGTGCCAGCAGCCAAAACAGGGCGGCTGGCTACACCTTC	CASSQNRAAGYTF
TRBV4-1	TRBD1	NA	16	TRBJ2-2	TGCGCCAGCAGCCAAGATCCAGGGGGTAACACCGGGGAGCTGTTTTTT	CASSQDPGGNTGELFF
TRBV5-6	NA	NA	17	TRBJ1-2	TGTGCCAGCAGCCGGACAGCGCGGACCCCCCGATCCTATGGCTACACCTTC	CASSRTARTPRSYGYTF
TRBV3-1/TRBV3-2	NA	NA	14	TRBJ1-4	TGTGCCAGCAGCCAAAGGCAGGGCAATGAAAAACTGTTTTTT	CASSQRQGNEKLFF
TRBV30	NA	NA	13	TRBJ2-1	TGTGCCTGGAGTGTAATGATGGTAGATGAGCAGTTCTTC	CAWSVMMVDEQFF